The TCR beta chain under discussion was sequenced for a study of blood T cell repertoires in COVID-19. Whole-study context: Some COVID-19 samples were acute and others convalescent; all came from the United States, Italy and Spain. PBMCs, B-cell-depleted T cells, or T cells were the source of the cDNA or gDNA that made up the material.

Germline assignment: CDR1 MDHEN and CDR2 SYDVKM. The CDR3 is made up of 13 amino acids. V was trimmed by 2 bases and J by 3 bases, leaving 7 bases between them. How the authors handled the data: Amplification with reference gene primers provided the estimates of nucleated cell counts. TCRdb's copy holds only in-frame clones and misses some; the assay was immunoSEQ multiplex PCR. The V and J calls and clone size come from that table; D and trimming were worked out from the DNA. In the table there are around 57,000 clones, around 90% of which are singletons. V and J are TRBV28 and TRBJ1-2, with D unresolved. The receptor was isolated from a woman older than 75 with active COVID-19. Sample: peripheral blood. CDR3 loop: CASSLGPYYGYTF. The CDR3 nucleotides are TGTGCCAGCAGTTTAGGGCCATACTATGGCTACACCTTC.